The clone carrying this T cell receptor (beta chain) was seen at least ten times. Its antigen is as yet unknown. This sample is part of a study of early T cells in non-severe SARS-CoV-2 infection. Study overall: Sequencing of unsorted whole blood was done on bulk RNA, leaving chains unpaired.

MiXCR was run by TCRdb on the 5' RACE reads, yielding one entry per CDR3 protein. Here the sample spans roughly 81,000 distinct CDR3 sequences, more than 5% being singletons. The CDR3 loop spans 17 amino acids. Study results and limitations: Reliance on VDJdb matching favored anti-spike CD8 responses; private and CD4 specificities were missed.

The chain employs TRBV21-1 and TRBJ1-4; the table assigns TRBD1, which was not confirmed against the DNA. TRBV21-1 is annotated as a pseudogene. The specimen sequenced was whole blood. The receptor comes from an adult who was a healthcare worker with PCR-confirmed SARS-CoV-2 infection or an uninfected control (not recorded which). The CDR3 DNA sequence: TGTGCCAGCAGCAAAGAACGGGGGCGTACGACTAATGAAAAACTGTTTTTT. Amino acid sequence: CASSKERGRTTNEKLFF.